A single sample is the source of the 5 T cell receptor beta chains below, sequenced in a study of molecular identifiers for immune sequencing clone quantification. One entry per CDR3 protein results from TCRdb running MiXCR on the PCR reads. Among about half a million distinct CDR3 sequences listed, about 21% were seen once. The sample was naive CD8+ T cells from blood, with Jurkat cell RNA spiked in. Subset described: FACS-sorted CD8+CD4-CCR7+CD45RA+ naive T cells. Receptor source: a human donor in good health. Some libraries in this study had Jurkat cell RNA spiked in.

In its sample, this clonotype was seen many times. The rearrangement links TRBV3-1 to TRBJ2-7; perhaps TRBD1 as D (6 bases). The germline V and J ends were trimmed by 0 bases and 6 bases, with 12 bases remaining between them. CDR1 is LGHDT and CDR2 is YNNKEL in the germline V gene (reference sequence). CDR3 size: 14 residues. Here the CDR3 reads CASSQDDRRGEQYF. The DNA for the CDR3 is TGTGCCAGCAGCCAAGATGACCGCAGGGGCGAGCAGTACTTC.

This clonotype was detected many times. This chain joins TRBV4-3 and TRBJ2-7; possibly TRBD1 for D (6 bases). Deletions cut 3 bases from V and 0 bases from J, with 9 bases between. Per the germline V gene, CDR1 is LGHNA and CDR2 is YSLEER. The CDR3 runs 14 residues. The CDR3 coding sequence is TGCGCCAGCAGCCAGGGGGACAACTCCTACGAGCAGTACTTC. Translation: CASSQGDNSYEQYF.

To note about this clonotype: This may be a read error: a much more frequent sequence differs by one nucleotide. The genes are TRBV2 and TRBJ1-4; TRBD1 agrees at 7 bases. The CDR3 has 14 residues. Germline-derived CDR1 and CDR2 are SNHLY and FYNNEI. The CDR3: CASSEVGGDENLFF. Written as DNA, the CDR3 is TGTGCCAGCAGTGAAGTAGGGGGCGATGAAAACCTGTTTTTT.

The chain combines TRBV7-6 with TRBJ2-7; D not certain. The V end was cut by 1 base, the J end by 2 bases, with 12 bases between. The CDR3 is made up of 15 amino acids. Germline CDR1 reads SGHVS; CDR2 reads FNYEAQ. In DNA form, the CDR3 reads TGTGCCAGCAGCTTAGACGCCAGACTGACCTACGAGCAGTACTTC. It is translated as CASSLDARLTYEQYF.

This clonotype was seen many times. V and J are TRBV7-2 and TRBJ1-1; D is perhaps TRBD1 (6 bases). From germline, CDR1 is SGHTA and CDR2 FQGNSA. The V gene lost 2 bases and the J gene lost 5 bases, with 12 bases spanning the gap. The CDR3 length is 14 residues. CDR3 residues: CASSLSRGGTEAFF. Here the CDR3 DNA reads TGTGCCAGCAGCTTAAGCAGGGGAGGGACTGAAGCTTTCTTT.